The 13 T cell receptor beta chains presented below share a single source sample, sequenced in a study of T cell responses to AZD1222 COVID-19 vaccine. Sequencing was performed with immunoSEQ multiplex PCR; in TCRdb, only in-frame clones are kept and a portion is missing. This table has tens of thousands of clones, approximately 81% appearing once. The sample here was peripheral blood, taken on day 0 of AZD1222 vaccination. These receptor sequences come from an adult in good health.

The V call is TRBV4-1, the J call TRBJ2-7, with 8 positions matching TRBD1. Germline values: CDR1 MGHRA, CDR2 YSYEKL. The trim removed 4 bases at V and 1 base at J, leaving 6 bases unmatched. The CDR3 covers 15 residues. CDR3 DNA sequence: TGCGCCAGCAGCCCCGGACAGGGTAGTTCCTACGAGCAGTACTTC. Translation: CASSPGQGSSYEQYF.

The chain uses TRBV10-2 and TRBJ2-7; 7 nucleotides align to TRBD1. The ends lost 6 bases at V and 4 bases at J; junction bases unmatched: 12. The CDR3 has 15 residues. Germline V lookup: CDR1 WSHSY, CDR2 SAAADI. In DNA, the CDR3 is TGCGCCAGCAGCGAATACCGACAGGGTATATACGAGCAGTACTTC. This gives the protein CASSEYRQGIYEQYF.

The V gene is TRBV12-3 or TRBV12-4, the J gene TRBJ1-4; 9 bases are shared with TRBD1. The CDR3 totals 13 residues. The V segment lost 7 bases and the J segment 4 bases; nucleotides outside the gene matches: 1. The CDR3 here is CASKGQGNEKLFF. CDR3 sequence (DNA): TGTGCCAGCAAGGGACAGGGTAATGAAAAACTGTTTTTT.

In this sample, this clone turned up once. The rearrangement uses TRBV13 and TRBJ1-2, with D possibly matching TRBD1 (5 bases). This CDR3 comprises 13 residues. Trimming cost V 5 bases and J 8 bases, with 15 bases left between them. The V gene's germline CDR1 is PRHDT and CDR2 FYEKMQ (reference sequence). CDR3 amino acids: CASSPRTTGGYTF. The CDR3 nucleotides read TGTGCCAGCAGCCCACGGACAACAGGAGGCTACACCTTC.

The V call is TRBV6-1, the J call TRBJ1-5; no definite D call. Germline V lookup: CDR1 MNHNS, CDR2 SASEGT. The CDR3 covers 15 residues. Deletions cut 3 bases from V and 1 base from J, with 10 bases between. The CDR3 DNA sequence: TGTGCCAGCAGTGATAATAATTGGAGCAATCAGCCCCAGCATTTT. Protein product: CASSDNNWSNQPQHF.

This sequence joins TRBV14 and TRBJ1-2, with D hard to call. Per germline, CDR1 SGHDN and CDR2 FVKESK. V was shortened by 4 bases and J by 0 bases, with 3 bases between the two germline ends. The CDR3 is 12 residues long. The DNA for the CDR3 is TGTGCCAGCAGCCGGGCTAACTATGGCTACACCTTC. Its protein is CASSRANYGYTF.

CDR3 nucleotide sequence: TGTGCCAGCAGCTTAGCGACAAGGGGATACACCGGGGAGCTGTTTTTT. Protein sequence: CASSLATRGYTGELFF. The V call is TRBV7-6, the J call TRBJ2-2, with D tentatively TRBD1 (5 bases). Trimming removed 0 bases from V and 3 bases from J, with 11 bases in between. The CDR3 consists of 16 residues. CDR1 and CDR2 (germline): SGHVS, FNYEAQ.

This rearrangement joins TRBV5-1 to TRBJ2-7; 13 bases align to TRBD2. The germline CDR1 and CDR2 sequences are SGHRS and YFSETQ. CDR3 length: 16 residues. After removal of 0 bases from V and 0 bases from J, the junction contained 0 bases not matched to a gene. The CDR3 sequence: CASSLGLAGGSYEQYF. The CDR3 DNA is TGCGCCAGCAGCTTGGGACTAGCGGGAGGCTCCTACGAGCAGTACTTC.

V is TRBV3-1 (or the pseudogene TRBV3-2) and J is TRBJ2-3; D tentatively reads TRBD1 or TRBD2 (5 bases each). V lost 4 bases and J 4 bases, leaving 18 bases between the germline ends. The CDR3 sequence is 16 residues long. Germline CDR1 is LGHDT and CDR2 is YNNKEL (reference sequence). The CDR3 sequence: CASSPRGVPWADTQYF. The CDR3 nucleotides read TGTGCCAGCAGCCCCCGAGGGGTGCCTTGGGCAGATACGCAGTATTTT.

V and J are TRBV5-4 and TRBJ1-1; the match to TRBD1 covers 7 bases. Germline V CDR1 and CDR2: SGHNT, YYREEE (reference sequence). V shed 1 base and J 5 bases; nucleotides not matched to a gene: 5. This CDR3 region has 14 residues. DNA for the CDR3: TGTGCCAGCAGCTTGCCCCCAGGGGGGACTGAAGCTTTCTTT. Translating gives CASSLPPGGTEAFF.

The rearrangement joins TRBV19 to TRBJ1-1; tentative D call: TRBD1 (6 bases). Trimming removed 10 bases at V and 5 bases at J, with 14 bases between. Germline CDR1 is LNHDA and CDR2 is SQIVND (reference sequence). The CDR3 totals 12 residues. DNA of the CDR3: TGTGCCATCGCAGGGGTAGGAACTGAAGCTTTCTTT. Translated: CAIAGVGTEAFF. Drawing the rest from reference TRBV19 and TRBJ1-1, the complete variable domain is DGGITQSPKYLFRKEGQNVTLSCEQNLNHDAMYWYRQDPGQGLRLIYYSQIVNDFQKGDIAEGYSVSREKKESFPLTVTSAQKNPTAFYLCAIAGVGTEAFFGQGTRLTVV.

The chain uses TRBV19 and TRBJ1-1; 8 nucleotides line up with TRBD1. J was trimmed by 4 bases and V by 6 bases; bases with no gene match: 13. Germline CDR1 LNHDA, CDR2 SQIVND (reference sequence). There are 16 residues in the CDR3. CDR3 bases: TGTGCCAGTAGAGCCCTGCAGGGGGCAGATGGCACTGAAGCTTTCTTT. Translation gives CASRALQGADGTEAFF.

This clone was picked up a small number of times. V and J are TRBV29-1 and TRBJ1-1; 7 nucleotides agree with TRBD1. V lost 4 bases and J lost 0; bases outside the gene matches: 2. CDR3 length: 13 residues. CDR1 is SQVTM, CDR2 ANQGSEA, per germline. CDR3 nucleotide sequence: TGCAGCGTTGCGGGACAGTTGAACACTGAAGCTTTCTTT. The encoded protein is CSVAGQLNTEAFF.